These T cell receptor beta chains were read from a single sample in a study of molecular identifiers for immune sequencing clone quantification. TCRdb independently ran MiXCR on the PCR reads; one entry per CDR3 protein. The table lists hundreds of thousands of distinct CDR3 sequences, 20% of them singletons. Source material: naive CD8+ T cells from blood, with Jurkat cell RNA spiked in. The receptors derive from a human donor in good health. Some libraries in this study had Jurkat cell RNA spiked in. The CDR3 runs from the conserved cysteine through the conserved F or W. Fields, in order: CDR3 length, V gene, J gene, clone size, D gene, CDR3 protein, CDR3 DNA. D genes are given only for firm matches. Clone size is not always given. Where it is, it says once, few, many or a class for expanded clones.

>16|TRBV5-6|TRBJ1-6|many|-
CASSLGVQTFNSPLHF
TGTGCCAGCAGCTTGGGAGTTCAAACTTTCAATTCACCCCTCCACTTT
>16|TRBV6-5|TRBJ2-7|many|TRBD1
CASSYSVGQGADEQYF
TGTGCCAGCAGTTACTCGGTGGGCCAGGGGGCGGACGAGCAGTACTTC
>15|TRBV6-5|TRBJ1-1|few|TRBD1
CASSLTTGLNTEAFF
TGTGCCAGCAGCCTAACGACAGGGCTGAACACTGAAGCTTTCTTT
>14|TRBV6-5|TRBJ2-5|many|-
CASSYEQYQETQYF
TGTGCCAGCAGTTACGAACAGTACCAAGAGACCCAGTACTTC
>17|TRBV6-1|TRBJ1-4|many|TRBD1
CASSRDRTTYLYEKLFF
TGTGCCAGCAGCCGGGACAGGACAACCTACCTATATGAAAAACTGTTTTTT
>17|TRBV14|TRBJ2-5|many|TRBD2
CASSQGGLAGAQETQYF
TGTGCCAGCAGCCAAGGGGGACTAGCGGGGGCCCAAGAGACCCAGTACTTC
>13|TRBV10-3|TRBJ2-7|many|-
CAISEAGSYEQYF
TGTGCCATCAGTGAGGCGGGGTCCTACGAGCAGTACTTC
>15|TRBV12-3/TRBV12-4|TRBJ2-1|-|TRBD1
CASSPQQGTYNEQFF
TGTGCCAGCAGCCCACAACAGGGGACCTACAATGAGCAGTTCTTC
>17|TRBV29-1|TRBJ2-3|many|-
CSVEFIRLPKTQDTQYF
TGCAGCGTTGAGTTTATAAGACTCCCCAAAACACAAGATACGCAGTATTTT
>9|TRBV6-5|TRBJ1-2|-|-
CAPERGYTF
TGTGCCCCGGAGAGAGGCTACACCTTC
>15|TRBV28|TRBJ2-5|many|-
CASSFRGHTQETQYF
TGTGCCAGCAGTTTCCGGGGACACACTCAAGAGACCCAGTACTTC
>18|TRBV4-3|TRBJ1-4|many|-
CASSQDWVSERPNEKLFF
TGCGCCAGCAGCCAAGATTGGGTTTCGGAGAGGCCTAATGAAAAACTGTTTTTT
>15|TRBV28|TRBJ2-2|-|-
CASSLIAENTRELFF
TGTGCCAGCAGTTTAATTGCGGAAAACACCAGGGAGCTGTTTTTT
>16|TRBV11-2|TRBJ2-7|many|TRBD1
CASSPRTGGIGYEQYF
TGTGCCAGCAGCCCACGTACAGGGGGCATTGGCTACGAGCAGTACTTC
>16|TRBV14|TRBJ2-1|many|TRBD2
CASSQDWSSGNNEQFF
TGTGCCAGCAGCCAAGATTGGTCTAGCGGGAACAATGAGCAGTTCTTC
>15|TRBV7-9|TRBJ2-1|-|TRBD1
CASSKGQGAVGEQFF
TGTGCCAGCAGCAAGGGACAGGGGGCGGTGGGGGAGCAGTTCTTC
>14|TRBV28|TRBJ2-3|many|-
CASSSGDRTDTQYF
TGTGCCAGCAGTTCCGGGGACCGCACAGATACGCAGTATTTT
>18|TRBV5-5|TRBJ2-3|many|TRBD2
CASSFLTGEGYSTDTQYF
TGTGCCAGCAGCTTCCTGACCGGGGAGGGCTATAGCACAGATACGCAGTATTTT
>17|TRBV20-1|TRBJ1-6|-|TRBD1
CSARDTWAGTGDPPLHF
TGCAGTGCTAGAGATACTTGGGCCGGGACAGGGGATCCACCCCTCCACTTT
>16|TRBV6-1|TRBJ2-4|many|-
CASSLPLGRSLDIQYF
TGTGCCAGCAGCCTCCCCCTAGGACGCTCCCTGGACATTCAGTACTTC
>14|TRBV5-1|TRBJ2-7|few|-
CASSFTGTSYEQYF
TGCGCCAGCAGCTTTACCGGGACCTCATACGAGCAGTACTTC
>17|TRBV4-3|TRBJ1-4|many|TRBD1
CASSQSRTGTHQGKLFF
TGCGCCAGCAGCCAATCCCGGACAGGTACTCACCAAGGAAAACTGTTTTTT
>15|TRBV7-2|TRBJ1-2|few|TRBD1
CASSLGQGPFYGYTF
TGTGCCAGCAGCTTAGGACAGGGACCCTTCTATGGCTACACCTTC
>17|TRBV6-5|TRBJ2-6|many|TRBD1
CASSLGQGAYGANVLTF
TGTGCCAGCAGCCTAGGACAGGGGGCGTATGGGGCCAACGTCCTGACTTTC
>15|TRBV29-1|TRBJ2-2|many|-
CSAQGGALNTGELFF
TGCAGCGCTCAGGGTGGGGCTTTGAACACCGGGGAGCTGTTTTTT
>12|TRBV29-1|TRBJ1-2|many|-
CSVVAAVYGYTF
TGCAGCGTTGTGGCCGCGGTCTATGGCTACACCTTC
>13|TRBV28|TRBJ2-1|-|-
CASSDKNYNEQFF
TGTGCCAGCAGCGACAAGAATTACAATGAGCAGTTCTTC
>16|TRBV20-1|TRBJ2-2|many|TRBD1
CSALERDRENTGELFF
TGCAGTGCCCTTGAGCGGGACAGGGAGAACACCGGGGAGCTGTTTTTT
>14|TRBV10-1|TRBJ2-3|many|TRBD1
CASSDARGLDTQYF
TGCGCCAGCAGTGATGCCAGGGGGTTAGATACGCAGTATTTT
>13|TRBV29-1|TRBJ2-1|-|TRBD2
CSVPAGGPNEQFF
TGCAGCGTCCCAGCGGGAGGGCCGAATGAGCAGTTCTTC
>14|TRBV29-1|TRBJ2-2|many|-
CSVALGGGIGELFF
TGCAGCGTTGCTTTGGGGGGAGGAATCGGGGAGCTGTTTTTT
>16|TRBV9|TRBJ2-2|-|-
CASSSLQGAGAGEPFF
TGTGCCAGCAGCTCCTTACAGGGCGCGGGAGCCGGGGAGCCGTTTTTT
>17|TRBV29-1|TRBJ2-5|once|-
CSVEDLVKGRGQGTQYF
TGCAGCGTTGAAGATCTGGTAAAAGGAAGAGGCCAAGGGACCCAGTACTTC
>16|TRBV7-9|TRBJ2-7|-|TRBD1
CASSLGWGQGTYEQYF
TGTGCCAGCAGCTTAGGATGGGGACAGGGGACCTACGAGCAGTACTTC
>15|TRBV28|TRBJ2-7|many|-
CASSYTTGTSYEQYF
TGTGCCAGCAGTTATACTACCGGGACAAGCTACGAGCAGTACTTC
>17|TRBV7-6|TRBJ2-1|-|-
CASSSLAGSASWHEQFF
TGTGCCAGCAGCTCGTTGGCAGGGTCCGCTTCGTGGCATGAGCAGTTCTTC
>12|TRBV7-9|TRBJ1-6|-|-
CASSLDFSPLHF
TGTGCCAGCAGCTTAGACTTTTCTCCCCTCCACTTT
>17|TRBV28|TRBJ2-7|many|TRBD2
CASSQPSSGHAVYEQYF
TGTGCCAGCAGCCAACCTTCTAGCGGGCACGCTGTTTACGAGCAGTACTTC
>15|TRBV20-1|TRBJ2-2|many|-
CSARDRKANTGELFF
TGCAGTGCGCGGGACAGAAAAGCGAACACCGGGGAGCTGTTTTTT
>16|TRBV5-6|TRBJ1-6|-|TRBD1
CASSSLADRGVSPLHF
TGTGCCAGCAGCTCCCTCGCGGACAGGGGCGTTTCACCCCTCCACTTT
>14|TRBV19|TRBJ1-4|few|-
CASSIFSTNEKLFF
TGTGCCAGTAGTATTTTCTCAACTAATGAAAAACTGTTTTTT
>14|TRBV10-3|TRBJ1-3|few|-
CAISVGGSGDTIYF
TGTGCCATCAGTGTGGGAGGATCTGGAGACACCATATATTTT
>12|TRBV27|TRBJ1-6|-|-
CASSLQGLPLHF
TGTGCCAGCAGTTTACAGGGCCTCCCCCTCCACTTT
>13|TRBV20-1|TRBJ1-1|many|TRBD1
CSARGTGRTEAFF
TGCAGTGCTAGAGGGACAGGGCGAACTGAAGCTTTCTTT
>15|TRBV4-1|TRBJ2-7|few|TRBD1
CASSRAPGTGYEQYF
TGCGCCAGCAGCCGAGCACCCGGGACAGGGTACGAGCAGTACTTC
>18|TRBV7-9|TRBJ1-2|-|-
CASSSTGITGGTNYGYTF
TGTGCCAGCAGTTCGACAGGAATTACCGGGGGGACTAACTATGGCTACACCTTC
>17|TRBV7-9|TRBJ2-3|few|TRBD2
CASSRGLAGERTDTQYF
TGTGCCAGCAGCCGGGGACTAGCGGGAGAAAGAACAGATACGCAGTATTTT
>14|TRBV3-1|TRBJ1-1|few|-
CASSQEGGYTEAFF
TGTGCCAGCAGCCAAGAGGGGGGCTACACTGAAGCTTTCTTT
>11|TRBV11-2|TRBJ2-7|many|-
CASSLGQQEYF
TGTGCCAGCAGCTTAGGGCAGCAGGAGTACTTC
>15|TRBV13|TRBJ2-7|few|TRBD1
CASSHLEDRAYEQYF
TGTGCCAGCAGCCACCTAGAGGACAGGGCTTACGAGCAGTACTTC
>12|TRBV10-2|TRBJ2-7|few|-
CASSGPGDEQYF
TGCGCCAGCAGTGGTCCAGGGGACGAGCAGTACTTC
>15|TRBV27|TRBJ2-7|-|TRBD1
CASSPEGQGAYEQYF
TGTGCCAGCAGTCCAGAAGGACAGGGGGCCTACGAGCAGTACTTC
>15|TRBV4-3|TRBJ2-1|many|TRBD1
CASSQDDRGYNEQFF
TGCGCCAGCAGCCAAGATGACAGGGGTTACAATGAGCAGTTCTTC
>16|TRBV9|TRBJ1-3|few|TRBD1
CASSTATGVSGNTIYF
TGTGCCAGCAGCACCGCTACAGGGGTCTCTGGAAACACCATATATTTT